A selection of T cell receptor beta chains follows, all from one sample in a study of T cells after yellow fever vaccination. One entry per CDR3 protein, called by TCRdb with MiXCR from the 5' RACE reads. The sample contains around 100,000 distinct CDR3 sequences, 8.4% of which appear only once. This specimen consisted of CD8+ T cells sorted from PBMCs, obtained 45 days after the yellow fever booster vaccination. These receptors were collected from a man aged 25 to 40 who received the YFV17D yellow fever vaccine. The CDR3 runs from the conserved cysteine through the conserved F or W. Fields, in order: V gene, J gene, clone size, D gene, CDR3 protein, CDR3 DNA. The D gene is left open where the match is weak. Clone size is given for some rows only: seen once, a few or many times, or a class if the clone is expanded.

TRBV20-1,TRBJ2-1,many,.,CSARDGSATYNEQFF,TGCAGTGCTAGAGATGGGTCGGCAACGTACAATGAGCAGTTCTTC
TRBV29-1,TRBJ2-1,many,TRBD2,CSVESLAGEGAGNEQFF,TGCAGCGTTGAAAGTTTAGCGGGAGAGGGGGCTGGCAATGAGCAGTTCTTC
TRBV5-5,TRBJ2-5,many,.,CASSFLQDPPETQYF,TGTGCCAGCAGCTTCCTTCAGGACCCTCCTGAGACCCAGTACTTC
TRBV7-9,TRBJ2-1,many,.,CASSLSGEQFF,TGTGCCAGCAGCTTAAGCGGTGAGCAGTTCTTC
TRBV4-3,TRBJ2-2,many,.,CASSQATTALDTGELFF,TGCGCCAGCAGCCAAGCTACCACAGCCCTCGACACCGGGGAGCTGTTTTTT
TRBV27,TRBJ2-5,.,.,CASSLNVGSQETQYF,TGTGCCAGCAGTTTAAACGTCGGCAGCCAAGAGACCCAGTACTTC
TRBV7-8,TRBJ2-1,many,TRBD2,CASRTSGLAVDEQFF,TGTGCCAGCAGGACATCGGGACTAGCTGTCGATGAGCAGTTCTTC
TRBV6-2/TRBV6-3,TRBJ2-4,many,TRBD2,CASRHDTGTSLENIQYF,TGTGCCAGCAGACACGACACCGGGACTAGCTTGGAGAACATTCAGTACTTC
TRBV12-3/TRBV12-4,TRBJ2-2,.,.,CASSFSFGELFF,TGTGCCAGCAGTTTTAGTTTCGGGGAGCTGTTTTTT
TRBV6-2/TRBV6-3,TRBJ2-1,many,TRBD2,CASRVLAGGDNEQFF,TGTGCCAGCAGAGTACTAGCGGGAGGCGACAATGAGCAGTTCTTC
TRBV7-2,TRBJ2-3,few,TRBD2,CASSYLPAGVLDTQYF,TGTGCCAGCAGCTACTTACCAGCGGGAGTTTTAGATACGCAGTATTTT
TRBV4-3,TRBJ2-1,many,.,CASSQDRFRGSYNEQFF,TGCGCCAGCAGCCAAGATCGTTTCCGCGGGTCCTACAATGAGCAGTTCTTC
TRBV9,TRBJ2-1,many,TRBD2,CASSVATSGSSHNEQFF,TGTGCCAGCAGCGTAGCAACTAGCGGGAGTTCCCACAATGAGCAGTTCTTC
TRBV7-9,TRBJ1-1,many,.,CASKRDVRTSTEAFF,TGTGCCAGCAAGCGGGACGTACGAACCTCCACTGAAGCTTTCTTT
TRBV5-1,TRBJ2-3,many,TRBD2,CASSLVGLAGSVGTDTQYF,TGCGCCAGCAGCTTGGTGGGACTAGCGGGATCCGTGGGTACAGATACGCAGTATTTT